This T cell receptor beta chain derives from a study of post-analysis software for immune sequencing data. Study observations and caveats: About 5 TRBV segments were more frequent in patients than controls; TRBV5-6, TRBV5-1 and TRBV20-1 belonged to this group.

The CDR3 loop spans 11 amino acids. Trimming pared 3 bases from V and 7 bases from J, leaving 10 bases between. The V gene's germline CDR1 is SQVTM and CDR2 ANQGSEA. The TCR beta cDNA libraries contained unique molecular identifiers. Each CDR3 protein is one row after TCRdb ran MiXCR on the PCR reads. The profile shows about 770,000 distinct CDR3 sequences, approximately 44% of them singletons. Comment on this clonotype: Its antigen is not known.

This chain links TRBV29-1 with TRBJ2-7; D may be TRBD2 (6 bases). The sequence was collected from a girl aged 10-17 years with multiple sclerosis. The sample consisted of blood. In DNA form, the CDR3 reads TGCAGCGTTGAGCTAGCGCGGGAGCAGTACTTC. Translating gives CSVELAREQYF.